Described below is a single T cell receptor (beta chain) sequence and its context. Its specificity is unknown. Splitting of each subset's genomic DNA was done evenly across several immunoSEQ plates. TCRdb keeps only in-frame clones here, not all; method: immunoSEQ multiplex PCR. This table has roughly 2 million clones, around 96% appearing once. This sample is drawn from a study of shared clonotypes between healthy human individuals. Overall study findings and caveats: Relative to clonotypes present in all four donors, those not shared had lower generation probabilities. Specimens sampled were limited to blood, with tissue repertoires likely differing.

Terminally differentiated effector memory CD45RA+ cells were excluded from the naive CD8 cells, which were CD45RO-negative and positively selected for CCR7. V was cut by 3 bases and J by 0 bases, with 7 bases left in between. CDR3 length equals 15 residues. Per the germline V gene, CDR1 is SGDLS and CDR2 is YYNGEE. The TCR originated in a man aged 18 to 30 in good health. Sequencing was done on a sample of naive CD8+ T cells sorted from blood. The chain employs TRBV9 and TRBJ1-6; no reliable D call. CDR3 region: CASSGSSSYNSPLHF. The CDR3 DNA reads as TGTGCCAGCAGCGGCAGCAGCTCCTATAATTCACCCCTCCACTTT.